This T cell receptor beta chain was retrieved from a study of PD-1 and CTLA-4 blockade in melanoma. Libraries were prepared by immunoSEQ multiplex PCR; TCRdb keeps only in-frame clonotypes and omits some of them. The table lists approximately 11,000 clones, roughly 80% of them singletons. Trimming took off 2 bases at V and 1 base at J, with 11 bases between the two ends. Germline CDR1 and CDR2: SEHNR and FQNEAQ (reference sequence). The CDR3 sequence is 16 residues long. Sequencing used CD8+ T cells from peripheral blood, obtained from a patient given anti-PD-1 treatment. This rearrangement joins TRBV7-9 to TRBJ2-2; D gene uncertain. The sequence derives from a human donor with melanoma. CDR3 coding DNA: TGTGCCAGCAGCTTACGGTCGGAGCGGAACACCGGGGAGCTGTTTTTT. Its translation is CASSLRSERNTGELFF. Full variable domain (outside the CDR3, taken from reference TRBV7-9 and TRBJ2-2): DTGVSQNPRHKITKRGQNVTFRCDPISEHNRLYWYRQTLGQGPEFLTYFQNEAQLEKSRLLSDRFSAERPKGSFSTLEIQRTEQGDSAMYLCASSLRSERNTGELFFGEGSRLTVL.